This T cell receptor (beta chain) was documented in a study of technical replicates of blood from a few donors (dated by TCRdb to the late 2010s). About this clone itself: It has no known antigen specificity. Base-call qualities are not available, and no considerably larger clone is one nucleotide away.

The library was made by the immunoSEQ multiplex PCR assay. TCRdb retrieved this table from immuneACCESS and kept in-frame rearrangements only. Not all clones are present; in checked studies, unresolved V genes account for under half, and no reason is known for the remainder. A total of roughly 80,000 clones appear in this sample, 93% of them only once. About 0.23% of the sample comes from the top ten. For this chain, trimming is 3 bases at the V end and 7 bases at the J end, and the number of junction bases without a gene match is 16. The germline V gene (reference sequence) yields SGHNT for CDR1 and YYREEE for CDR2. The CDR3, cysteine through phenylalanine, is 16 amino acids long. CDR3 DNA is the only sequence kept; it has 48 bases, read in frame from the first base.

Specimen: T cells isolated from PBMCs. The sequence came from a human donor in good health. The sequence is built from TRBV5-4 and TRBJ2-7, and TRBD1 aligns with 7 junction nucleotides. The sequence in DNA is TGTGCCAGCAGCTCCCCCGGGACACAGGGGTTGAAGGAGCAGTACTTC. Its protein is CASSSPGTQGLKEQYF. When the CDR3 is completed using the reference TRBV5-4 and TRBJ2-7 genes on either side, the full variable domain is ETGVTQSPTHLIKTRGQQVTLRCSSQSGHNTVSWYQQALGQGPQFIFQYYREEENGRGNFPPRFSGLQFPNYSSELNVNALELDDSALYLCASSSPGTQGLKEQYFGPGTRLTVT.